This T cell receptor beta chain appears in the sequencing data of a study of CXCR3-negative and CXCR3-positive naive CD8 T cells. The CDR3 is 13 residues long. Germline V gene data show CDR1 as KGHDR and CDR2 as SFDVKD. Each TRB cDNA library was prepared by 5' RACE (with UMI labels). TCRdb derives one entry per CDR3 protein from the 5' RACE reads, leaving out DNA. Found here are fewer than 95,000 distinct CDR3 sequences; the top ten clones hold around 1.5%. Within the CD8+ T cell compartment, naive cells were CD45RO-CCR7+CD27+CD95-. The sequence came from a human donor in good health. Some clones in this sample may be carry-over from other donors' samples. V gene TRBV24-1 combines with J gene TRBJ1-1. Sequencing was done on a sample of naive CXCR3- CD8+ T cells from blood. Subset given: CD45RO-CCR7+CD27+CD95- naive CD8+ T cells lacking CXCR3 (TNR3-). The CDR3 sequence: CATSDPSNTEAFF.